Following are 25 T cell receptor beta chains from one sample sequenced in a study of T cell clonotyping in hematopoietic cell transplantation. Assay: immunoSEQ multiplex PCR; the TCRdb copy retains only in-frame clones and omits some. The table lists over 7,500 clones, approximately 80% of them singletons. Sequences were derived from PBMCs, sampled at the time of graft-versus-host disease after allogeneic stem cell transplant. The receptors originated from a male patient aged 55 to 70 who had an allogeneic stem cell transplant from an unrelated donor, so the T cells may come from the graft donor. Some clones in this sample may be carry-over from other donors' samples.

The chain recombines TRBV11-2 with TRBJ2-3; the D is unclear. The CDR3 covers 15 residues. Trimming pared 2 bases from V and 2 bases from J, leaving 11 bases between. In germline, CDR1 is SGHAT, CDR2 FQNNGV. The CDR3 loop reads CASSLRRPSTDTQYF. CDR3 bases: TGTGCCAGCAGCTTACGACGGCCTTCCACAGATACGCAGTATTTT. The variable domain in full, completed from reference TRBV11-2 and TRBJ2-3, reads EAGVAQSPRYKIIEKRQSVAFWCNPISGHATLYWYQQILGQGPKLLIQFQNNGVVDDSQLPKDRFSAERLKGVDSTLKIQPAKLEDSAVYLCASSLRRPSTDTQYFGPGTRLTVL.

The J gene is TRBJ1-1, the V gene TRBV10-3, with D maybe TRBD1 (6 bases). V shed 2 bases and J shed 1 base, with 8 bases lying between them. The CDR3 consists of 14 residues. CDR1 is ENHRY, CDR2 SYGVKD, per germline. CDR3 sequence (DNA): TGTGCCATCAGTGAGGCAGGGGAGAACACTGAAGCTTTCTTT. Translated: CAISEAGENTEAFF.

A single count supports this clone. This chain connects TRBV7-9 to TRBJ2-1, with 12 bases that match TRBD2. There are 18 residues in the CDR3. Germline V gene data show CDR1 as SEHNR and CDR2 as FQNEAQ (reference sequence). With V trimmed by 1 base and J by 3 bases, 7 bases remained unmatched. The CDR3 reads CASSLELAGGLIYNEQFF. The CDR3 coding sequence is TGTGCCAGCAGCTTAGAACTAGCGGGGGGCCTCATCTACAATGAGCAGTTCTTC.

This chain uses TRBV2 with TRBJ1-4, with 7 nucleotides matching TRBD1. The CDR3 is made up of 17 amino acids. The V segment lost 4 bases and the J segment 0 bases; nucleotides outside the gene matches: 8. Per the germline V gene, CDR1 is SNHLY and CDR2 is FYNNEI. As DNA, the CDR3 is TGTGCCAGCAGTGGGGGAGGGGGCCCGTCAACTAATGAAAAACTGTTTTTT. This codes for CASSGGGGPSTNEKLFF.

The chain carries TRBV5-6 and TRBJ2-4, with D unresolved. Germline assignment: CDR1 SGHDT and CDR2 YYEEEE. V was pared by 4 bases and J by 10 bases, with 18 bases between. The CDR3 loop spans 14 amino acids. CDR3 loop: CASSDGNRPLIQYF. The DNA for the CDR3 is TGTGCCAGCAGCGATGGTAACCGACCGCTGATTCAGTACTTC. Together with reference TRBV5-6 and TRBJ2-4, the CDR3 gives the full variable domain: DAGVTQSPTHLIKTRGQQVTLRCSPKSGHDTVSWYQQALGQGPQFIFQYYEEEERQRGNFPDRFSGHQFPNYSSELNVNALLLGDSALYLCASSDGNRPLIQYFGAGTRLSVL.

The chain links TRBV19 to TRBJ1-5; TRBD1 might be the D (5 bases). Germline CDR1 reads LNHDA; CDR2 reads SQIVND (reference sequence). The germline V and J ends were trimmed by 4 bases and 7 bases, with 14 bases remaining between them. The CDR3 runs to 14 residues. The CDR3 reads CASSSGQGMQPQHF. The CDR3, as DNA: TGTGCCAGTAGTAGCGGGCAGGGAATGCAGCCCCAGCATTTT.

This chain links TRBV6-5 with TRBJ2-1, with D hard to call. Trimming pared 2 bases from V and 15 bases from J, leaving 14 bases between. Looked up from germline, CDR1 is MNHEY and CDR2 is SVGAGI. This CDR3 comprises 12 residues. DNA of the CDR3: TGTGCCAGCAGTTACGACGGGCTGCGTGGGTTCTTC. This encodes CASSYDGLRGFF.

The gene calls are TRBV10-3 and TRBJ2-7; no clear D gene. Germline-derived CDR1 and CDR2 are ENHRY and SYGVKD. The V and J ends lost 0 bases and 4 bases respectively, with 13 bases between them. The CDR3 spans 15 residues. The CDR3 protein is CAISESRRDVYEQYF. DNA of the CDR3: TGTGCCATCAGTGAGTCGCGTAGGGATGTGTACGAGCAGTACTTC.

CDR3 residues: CASSLGDTDRGEKLFF. The DNA of the CDR3 is TGTGCCAGCAGCTTAGGGGACACCGACAGAGGGGAAAAACTGTTTTTT. This chain uses TRBV13 with TRBJ1-4, with D maybe TRBD1 (5 bases). Between the trimmed V and J ends, which lost 0 bases and 8 bases, there was a span of 16 bases. The CDR3 spans 16 residues. CDR1 is PRHDT, CDR2 FYEKMQ, per germline (reference sequence).

This sequence joins TRBV9 and TRBJ1-1, with no clear D. CDR1 and CDR2 (germline): SGDLS, YYNGEE. V gave up 4 bases and J gave up 0 bases, with 7 bases separating them. This CDR3 is built from 13 residues. CDR3 in amino acids: CASSRFLNTEAFF. The CDR3 bases are TGTGCCAGCAGCAGATTCCTGAACACTGAAGCTTTCTTT.

V is TRBV7-9 and J is TRBJ1-1; D is possibly TRBD1 (5 bases). Germline lookup yields CDR1 SEHNR and CDR2 FQNEAQ (reference sequence). The CDR3 spans 13 residues. The V gene lost 7 bases and the J gene lost 3 bases, with 12 bases spanning the gap. The CDR3 DNA reads as TGTGCCAGCAAGGTAGGAGGGGACACTGAAGCTTTCTTT. Protein sequence: CASKVGGDTEAFF.

This chain joins TRBV19 and TRBJ1-2, with D unresolved. Germline CDR1 LNHDA, CDR2 SQIVND (reference sequence). CDR3 length: 14 residues. V gave up 7 bases and J gave up 6 bases, with 18 bases separating them. The CDR3 sequence is CASTSPSGEDGYTF. Written as DNA, the CDR3 is TGTGCCAGTACCTCCCCGTCCGGGGAGGATGGCTACACCTTC.

Here the CDR3 DNA reads TGTGCCAGCAGCTTGGGACAGGGCTTCACAGATACGCAGTATTTT. This translates into CASSLGQGFTDTQYF. The gene calls are TRBV9 and TRBJ2-3; 9 nucleotides line up with TRBD1. CDR3 size: 15 residues. CDR1 SGDLS and CDR2 YYNGEE come from the germline V gene. V shed 4 bases and J 2 bases; nucleotides not matched to a gene: 5.

The V and J genes are TRBV7-2 and TRBJ1-6; D unresolved. The V end lost 1 base, the J end lost 9 bases, and 7 bases lay between the germline ends. The CDR3 covers 13 residues. CDR1 SGHTA and CDR2 FQGNSA come from the germline V gene. Written as DNA, the CDR3 is TGTGCCAGCAGCTTAGGGGCACGTTCACCCCTCCACTTT. Amino acids: CASSLGARSPLHF.

This clone was counted a few times. V gene TRBV5-1 combines with J gene TRBJ1-1; D may be TRBD1 (6 bases). With 3 bases removed from V and 4 bases from J, the gap between germline ends came to 10 bases. Germline-derived CDR1 and CDR2 are SGHRS and YFSETQ. The CDR3 is made up of 13 amino acids. This CDR3 is CASSSTGFTEAFF. DNA for the CDR3: TGCGCCAGCAGCTCTACAGGGTTCACTGAAGCTTTCTTT.

V and J are TRBV29-1 and TRBJ1-1; the match to TRBD1 covers 7 bases. From germline, CDR1 is SQVTM and CDR2 ANQGSEA. Unmatched junction bases numbered 6, after V lost 5 bases and J lost 3 bases. This CDR3 contains 13 residues. The CDR3 loop reads CSVWTGGDTEAFF. In nucleotides, the CDR3 is TGCAGCGTTTGGACAGGAGGGGACACTGAAGCTTTCTTT.

The chain joins TRBV4-3 to TRBJ2-7; TRBD2 matches at 7 bases. CDR1 and CDR2 from the germline V gene are LGHNA and YSLEER. This CDR3 has 18 residues. V lost 3 bases to trimming and J lost 3 bases; unmatched junction nucleotides: 17. CDR3 amino acids: CASSHEPLGGASGYEQYF. CDR3 coding DNA: TGCGCCAGCAGCCACGAGCCACTCGGCGGGGCTAGCGGCTACGAGCAGTACTTC.

The V gene is TRBV7-6, the J gene TRBJ2-5, with 10 nucleotides matching TRBD2. This CDR3 is 16 amino acids long. CDR1 SGHVS and CDR2 FNYEAQ come from the germline V gene. J was trimmed by 2 bases and V by 5 bases; bases with no gene match: 8. CDR3 DNA: TGTGCCAGCAGCCTACCGGGACTAGCGAATCAAGAGACCCAGTACTTC. This translates into CASSLPGLANQETQYF.

This clone appeared a few times. V usage is TRBV5-5 and J usage is TRBJ2-3; TRBD1 matches 7 bases. With 4 bases clipped from V and 2 bases from J, the junction kept 4 bases outside the gene matches. CDR3 length equals 14 residues. CDR1 and CDR2 (germline): SGHKS, YYEKEE (reference sequence). The CDR3 DNA reads TGTGCCAGCAGCACCAGGGGGTTCACAGATACGCAGTATTTT. Amino acids: CASSTRGFTDTQYF.

The chain couples TRBV9 to TRBJ1-2, with 9 bases matching TRBD1. Per the germline V gene, CDR1 is SGDLS and CDR2 is YYNGEE. J was trimmed by 4 bases and V by 4 bases; bases with no gene match: 14. The CDR3 has 17 residues. This chain's CDR3 is CASSPTGGQTKSYGYTF. The CDR3 coding sequence is TGTGCCAGCAGCCCCACAGGGGGCCAAACCAAAAGCTATGGCTACACCTTC.

The chain recombines TRBV7-6 with TRBJ1-6, with D hard to call. The V end was cut by 4 bases, the J end by 8 bases, with 15 bases between. Looked up from germline, CDR1 is SGHVS and CDR2 is FNYEAQ. The CDR3 spans 15 residues. The CDR3 is CASSSRRGIDSPLHF. In DNA form, the CDR3 reads TGTGCCAGCAGCTCACGACGGGGTATCGATTCACCCCTCCACTTT. Together with reference TRBV7-6 and TRBJ1-6, the CDR3 gives the full variable domain: GAGVSQSPRYKVTKRGQDVALRCDPISGHVSLYWYRQALGQGPEFLTYFNYEAQQDKSGLPNDRFSAERPEGSISTLTIQRTEQRDSAMYRCASSSRRGIDSPLHFGNGTRLTVT.

DNA for the CDR3: TGTGCCAGCAGCTTAACGTCCAATTCACCCCTCCACTTT. It is translated as CASSLTSNSPLHF. The chain recombines TRBV7-3 with TRBJ1-6; D not certain. Germline V gene lookup returns CDR1 SGHTA and CDR2 FQGTGA. The length of the CDR3 is 13 residues. Trimming left V 0 bases short and J 7 bases short, with 4 bases between.

The chain carries TRBV4-3 and TRBJ2-7; D possibly matches TRBD1 or TRBD2 (6 bases each). Germline CDR1 is LGHNA and CDR2 is YSLEER. This CDR3 is built from 14 residues. V was clipped by 3 bases and J by 9 bases, with 18 bases between them. The CDR3 spells CASSQGRGASRQYF. The CDR3 DNA is TGCGCCAGCAGCCAGGGTAGGGGGGCCTCCAGGCAGTACTTC.

The chain is built from TRBV29-1 and TRBJ2-2; 7 positions agree with TRBD1. The CDR3 has 13 amino acids. The germline V gene has CDR1 SQVTM and CDR2 ANQGSEA. V shed 6 bases, J shed 6 bases, and the junction held 7 bases outside the gene matches. Here the CDR3 reads CSVLGTAAGELFF. Written as DNA, the CDR3 is TGCAGCGTCCTCGGGACAGCGGCCGGGGAGCTGTTTTTT.

The chain links TRBV2 to TRBJ2-1; 10 bases fit TRBD2. CDR1 and CDR2 (germline): SNHLY, FYNNEI. This CDR3 spans 16 amino acids. V lost 4 bases and J lost 5; bases outside the gene matches: 8. The CDR3 DNA follows: TGTGCCAGCAGTGGTGAACTAGCGGGGCGAAACAATGAGCAGTTCTTC. Protein: CASSGELAGRNNEQFF.